These 13 T cell receptor beta chains were all obtained from the same sample, sequenced in a study of T cells in Graves' hyperthyroidism and ophthalmopathy. The TCR beta CDR3 regions underwent amplification using RNA transcripts as the source. The study used the HTBI primer set for a first-round RT-PCR of the TCR CDR3. TCRdb ran MiXCR on the multiplex PCR reads and lists one entry per CDR3 protein. The table records approximately 710,000 distinct CDR3 sequences, around 15% of them present only once. Sequenced: blood. The receptor source for this set is a man between 50 and 59 years old with Graves' hyperthyroidism.

On this clonotype itself: The junction shows a germline mismatch at one end, possibly a read error. This chain uses TRBV19 with TRBJ1-5; unclear D gene. Germline CDR1 reads LNHDA; CDR2 reads SQIVND (reference sequence). The CDR3 covers 14 residues. This CDR3 is CPSRVQAGSQPQHF. CDR3 nucleotides: TGTCCCAGTAGAGTTCAGGCGGGTAGTCAGCCCCAGCATTTT. The full variable domain, with the rest looked up from reference TRBV19 and TRBJ1-5, is DGGITQSPKYLFRKEGQNVTLSCEQNLNHDAMYWYRQDPGQGLRLIYYSQIVNDFQKGDIAEGYSVSREKKESFPLTVTSAQKNPTAFYLCPSRVQAGSQPQHFGDGTRLSIL.

A note on this clonotype: Just one base apart from a much larger clone, this may be a read error. The chain is built from TRBV24-1 and TRBJ2-5; D tentatively fits TRBD1 or TRBD2 (5 bases each). CDR1 is KGHDR and CDR2 is SFDVKD in the germline V gene. Trimming left V 7 bases short and J 4 bases short, with 18 bases between. The CDR3 loop spans 15 amino acids. The CDR3 here is CATSPRGSPRETQYF. DNA of the CDR3: TGTGCCACCAGCCCGAGGGGCAGCCCGCGAGAGACCCAGTACTTC.

This clonotype was picked up many times. The J gene is TRBJ2-1, the V gene TRBV29-1, with TRBD1 identical over 7 bases. The CDR3 is 15 amino acids. Per germline, CDR1 SQVTM and CDR2 ANQGSEA. Trimming cost V 2 bases and J 9 bases; bases outside gene matches: 13. CDR3 protein: CSVERGPSSRGEQFF. The CDR3 nucleotides read TGCAGCGTTGAAAGGGGGCCTTCCTCCAGGGGTGAGCAGTTCTTC.

This clonotype was counted many times. The genes are TRBV28 and TRBJ1-1, with D tentatively TRBD1 (6 bases). CDR3 length: 15 amino acids. The germline V gene has CDR1 MDHEN and CDR2 SYDVKM. Trimming took 4 bases from V and 4 from J, leaving 16 bases between them. The CDR3 DNA reads as TGTGCCAGCAGTTCTATTACAGGGATGGGCACTGAAGCTTTCTTT. Translating it yields CASSSITGMGTEAFF.

This clonotype was counted many times. CDR3 DNA sequence: TGTGCCACCAATAGGCAGACAGGGGCGCAGGAGCAGTTCTTC. The encoded protein is CATNRQTGAQEQFF. This chain joins TRBV2 and TRBJ2-1; 8 bases are shared with TRBD1. The CDR3 is made up of 14 amino acids. The V and J ends lost 10 bases and 10 bases, in that order; junction bases with no gene match: 15. CDR1 SNHLY and CDR2 FYNNEI come from the germline V gene.

This clonotype was detected a few times. The V gene is TRBV3-1, the J gene TRBJ2-7; possibly TRBD2 for D (6 bases). The ends were cut back, 1 base at V and 7 bases at J, with 14 bases in the middle. The V gene's germline CDR1 is LGHDT and CDR2 YNNKEL (reference sequence). This CDR3 comprises 14 residues. In DNA form, the CDR3 reads TGTGCCAGCAGCCAAGGCCCCGGGAGTGGTGAGCAGTACTTC. Amino acid sequence: CASSQGPGSGEQYF.

This clonotype was seen more than once but under ten times. The chain joins TRBV30 to TRBJ1-5; D gene unclear. Germline values: CDR1 GTSNPN, CDR2 SVGIG (reference sequence). This CDR3 spans 15 amino acids. Trimming cost V 3 bases and J 4 bases, with 16 bases left between them. The CDR3 sequence: CAWRDGGSLNQPQHF. The CDR3 nucleotides are TGTGCCTGGAGGGATGGCGGATCATTAAATCAGCCCCAGCATTTT.

This chain connects TRBV28 to TRBJ1-1, with 9 bases that match TRBD1. This CDR3 is built from 16 residues. Trimming removed 2 bases from V and 4 bases from J; junction bases left unmatched: 8. Per the germline V gene, CDR1 is MDHEN and CDR2 is SYDVKM. CDR3 in DNA: TGTGCCAGCAGTTTACCTCCGGGACAGGGTCTCACTGAAGCTTTCTTT. Encoded protein: CASSLPPGQGLTEAFF.

There are a few counts of this clonotype. The CDR3 region is CASSFDGATNEKLFF. The CDR3 nucleotides read TGTGCCAGCAGCTTTGACGGTGCAACTAATGAAAAACTGTTTTTT. J is TRBJ1-4 and V is TRBV7-9; D is unclear. The CDR3 is 15 residues long. V lost 3 bases and J 0 bases, leaving 8 bases between the germline ends. Looked up from germline, CDR1 is SEHNR and CDR2 is FQNEAQ (reference sequence).

In this sample, this clonotype turned up a few times. The V gene is TRBV18, the J gene TRBJ2-3, with D unclear. The CDR3 spans 15 residues. V lost 3 bases and J 0 bases, leaving 10 bases between the germline ends. CDR1 is KGHSH and CDR2 is LQKENI in the germline V gene. The CDR3 is CASSPGLYSTDTQYF. In DNA, the CDR3 is TGTGCCAGCTCACCTGGCTTATATAGCACAGATACGCAGTATTTT.

The chain couples TRBV4-2 to TRBJ2-7, with 9 bases fitting TRBD1. This CDR3 spans 16 amino acids. Trimming removed 1 base from V and 0 bases from J; junction bases left unmatched: 4. CDR1 is LGHNA, CDR2 YNFKEQ, per germline. In DNA form, the CDR3 reads TGTGCCAGCAGCCAAGCCGTGGACAGGGGCTCCTACGAGCAGTACTTC. It encodes CASSQAVDRGSYEQYF.

This clonotype was detected ten times or more. The rearrangement joins TRBV2 to TRBJ2-3, with a tentative D call TRBD2 (5 bases). The V end was cut by 7 bases, the J end by 1 base, with 9 bases between. Germline assignment: CDR1 SNHLY and CDR2 FYNNEI. The CDR3 sequence is 13 residues long. CDR3 nucleotide sequence: TGTGCCAGCACAGAGGGTGGCACAGATACGCAGTATTTT. Its protein product is CASTEGGTDTQYF.

This clonotype was counted many times. The chain employs TRBV30 and TRBJ1-1, with 8 bases aligning to TRBD1. Germline assignment: CDR1 GTSNPN and CDR2 SVGIG (reference sequence). J lost 6 bases, V lost 5 bases, and 8 bases had no gene match. There are 13 residues in the CDR3. Here the CDR3 reads CAWAKQQGAEAFF. Here the CDR3 DNA reads TGTGCCTGGGCGAAGCAACAGGGGGCTGAAGCTTTCTTT.